These 6 T cell receptor beta chains share one sample of origin, sequenced in a study of T cells expressing NK-cell markers. TCRdb re-called the 5' RACE reads, yielding one record per CDR3 amino acid sequence without DNA. The sample has a few hundred thousand distinct CDR3 sequences. Sequences were obtained from blood T cells: a sorted CD56 or NKG2C T cell subset, CD4+ or CD8+ T cells, or bulk PBMC T cells (not recorded which). These receptors were obtained from a man aged 18-70 years in good health.

The V gene is TRBV6-5, the J gene TRBJ1-5; without DNA, the TCRdb call of TRBD1 cannot be checked. This CDR3 is built from 16 residues. CDR1 is MNHEY, CDR2 SVGAGI, per germline. CDR3 region: CASSFLGQGTGQPQHF.

V gene TRBV5-5 combines with J gene TRBJ2-5; TCRdb's D call of TRBD2 is untestable without DNA. Germline V gives CDR1 SGHKS, CDR2 YYEKEE (reference sequence). The CDR3 loop spans 15 amino acids. CDR3 sequence: CASSFPPGSQETQYF.

The rearrangement links TRBV12-3 or TRBV12-4 to TRBJ2-6. There are 17 residues in the CDR3. The CDR3 sequence is CASSPRPKTSGANVLTF.

This rearrangement joins TRBV23-1 to TRBJ2-7; TCRdb's D call, TRBD1, is unchecked because there is no DNA. TRBV23-1 is an ORF, and what it does is uncertain. CDR3 length equals 14 residues. CDR3 loop: CASSRAHRVYEQYF.

J is TRBJ2-3 and V is TRBV9. Germline CDR1 SGDLS, CDR2 YYNGEE. The CDR3 covers 16 residues. CDR3 amino acids: CASSVGGVFDEDTQYF.

This chain connects TRBV29-1 to TRBJ2-4. The CDR3 extends over 17 amino acids. Germline V lookup: CDR1 SQVTM, CDR2 ANQGSEA. The chain's CDR3 is CSVEDRRSHLAKNIQYF.